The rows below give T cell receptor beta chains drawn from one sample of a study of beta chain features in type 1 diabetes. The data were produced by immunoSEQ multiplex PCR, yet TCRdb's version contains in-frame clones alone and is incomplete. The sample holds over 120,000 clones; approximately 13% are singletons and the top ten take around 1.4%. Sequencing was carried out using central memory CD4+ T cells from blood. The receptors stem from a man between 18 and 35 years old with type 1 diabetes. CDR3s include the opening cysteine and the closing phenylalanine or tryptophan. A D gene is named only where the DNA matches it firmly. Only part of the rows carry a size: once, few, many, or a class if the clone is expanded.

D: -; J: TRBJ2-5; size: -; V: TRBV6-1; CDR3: CASSRGSVYQETQYF; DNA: TGTGCCAGCAGTAGGGGCTCGGTGTACCAAGAGACCCAGTACTTC
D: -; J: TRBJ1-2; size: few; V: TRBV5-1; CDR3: CASSLTGDPDYTF; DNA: TGCGCCAGCAGCTTAACCGGGGATCCTGACTACACCTTC
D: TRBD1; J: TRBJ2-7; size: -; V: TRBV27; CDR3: CASSVGQGEQYF; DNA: TGTGCCAGCAGTGTGGGACAGGGTGAGCAGTACTTC
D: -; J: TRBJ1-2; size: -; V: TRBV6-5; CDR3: CASRTSGFGYTF; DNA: TGTGCCAGCAGGACTTCAGGGTTCGGCTACACCTTC
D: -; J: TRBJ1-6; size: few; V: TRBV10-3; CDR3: CAIQSSYNSPLHF; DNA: TGTGCCATTCAGAGCTCCTATAATTCACCCCTCCACTTT
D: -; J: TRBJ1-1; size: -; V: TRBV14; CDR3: CASRLGSAYTEAFF; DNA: TGTGCCAGCAGGCTCGGGTCCGCCTACACTGAAGCTTTCTTT
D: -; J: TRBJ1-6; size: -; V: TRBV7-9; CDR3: CASSQLGDGSPLHF; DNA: TGTGCCAGCAGTCAACTCGGGGACGGGTCACCCCTCCACTTT
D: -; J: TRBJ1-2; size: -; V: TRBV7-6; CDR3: CASSSAGEVYGYTF; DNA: TGTGCCAGCAGCTCGGCAGGGGAGGTCTATGGCTACACCTTC
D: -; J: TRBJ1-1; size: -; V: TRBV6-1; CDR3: CASGLLGGTEAFF; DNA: TGTGCCAGCGGCCTACTGGGTGGCACTGAAGCTTTCTTT
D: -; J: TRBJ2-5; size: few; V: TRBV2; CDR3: CASSGETRETQYF; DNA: TGTGCCAGCAGTGGTGAGACGCGGGAGACCCAGTACTTC
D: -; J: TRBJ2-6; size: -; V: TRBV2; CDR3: CASSEEGARTAGANVLTF; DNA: TGTGCCAGCAGTGAAGAAGGGGCCCGAACTGCTGGGGCCAACGTCCTGACTTTC
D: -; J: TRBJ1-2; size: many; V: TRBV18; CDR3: CASSPGPAGGYTF; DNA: TGTGCCAGCTCACCCGGACCGGCCGGGGGCTACACCTTC
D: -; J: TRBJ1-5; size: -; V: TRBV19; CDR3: CATQDSLNQPQHF; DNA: TGTGCCACTCAGGACAGCCTCAATCAGCCCCAGCATTTT
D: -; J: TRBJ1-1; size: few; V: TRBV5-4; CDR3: CASSPSPDTSNTEAFF; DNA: TGTGCCAGCAGCCCATCTCCAGACACGTCGAACACTGAAGCTTTCTTT
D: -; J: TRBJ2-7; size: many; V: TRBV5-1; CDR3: CASSRSGQSDEQYF; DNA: TGCGCCAGCAGCCGTAGCGGACAGAGCGACGAGCAGTACTTC
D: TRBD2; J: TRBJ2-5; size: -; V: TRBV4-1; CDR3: CASSQGERGQETQYF; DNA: TGCGCCAGCAGCCAAGGGGAGCGGGGACAAGAGACCCAGTACTTC
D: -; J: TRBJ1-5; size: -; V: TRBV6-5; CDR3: CASSPVGDQPQHF; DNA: TGTGCCAGCAGCCCAGTAGGGGATCAGCCCCAGCATTTT
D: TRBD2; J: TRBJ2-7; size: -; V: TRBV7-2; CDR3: CASSLSGTSGEQYF; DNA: TGTGCCAGCAGCTTGAGCGGGACTAGCGGCGAGCAGTACTTC
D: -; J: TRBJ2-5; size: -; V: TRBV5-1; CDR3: CASSTGTIHPETQYF; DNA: TGCGCCAGCAGCACCGGGACGATCCACCCGGAGACCCAGTACTTC
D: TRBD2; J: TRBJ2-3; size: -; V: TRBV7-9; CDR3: CASSLLRGGPTDTQYF; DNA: TGTGCCAGCAGCCTATTGCGGGGGGGCCCCACAGATACGCAGTATTTT
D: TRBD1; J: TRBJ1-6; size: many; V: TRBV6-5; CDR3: CASSSRDRGNSPLHF; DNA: TGTGCCAGCAGTTCCCGGGACAGGGGGAATTCACCCCTCCACTTT
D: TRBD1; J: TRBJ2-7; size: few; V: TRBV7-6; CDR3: CASSRTGNEQYF; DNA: TGTGCCAGCAGCCGGACAGGGAACGAGCAGTACTTC
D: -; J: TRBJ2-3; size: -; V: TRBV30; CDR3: CAWSVLPDTQYF; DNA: TGTGCCTGGAGTGTACTACCAGATACGCAGTATTTT
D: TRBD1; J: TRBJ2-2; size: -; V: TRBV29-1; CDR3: CSVERTGNTGELFF; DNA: TGCAGCGTTGAAAGGACAGGGAACACCGGGGAGCTGTTTTTT
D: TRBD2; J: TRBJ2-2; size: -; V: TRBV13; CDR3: CASSLGVGLAGVTGELFF; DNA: TGTGCCAGCAGCTTAGGAGTGGGGCTAGCGGGGGTCACCGGGGAGCTGTTTTTT
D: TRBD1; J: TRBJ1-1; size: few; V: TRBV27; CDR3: CASSTLQTGRGTEAFF; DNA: TGTGCCAGCAGTACCCTTCAGACAGGGAGAGGCACTGAAGCTTTCTTT
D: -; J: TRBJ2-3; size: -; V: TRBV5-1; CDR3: CARPQGVDSTDTQYF; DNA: TGCGCCAGGCCACAGGGAGTGGATAGCACAGATACGCAGTATTTT
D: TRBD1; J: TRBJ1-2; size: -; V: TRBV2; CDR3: CASSAQGASYGYTF; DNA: TGTGCCAGCAGCGCACAGGGGGCATCCTATGGCTACACCTTC
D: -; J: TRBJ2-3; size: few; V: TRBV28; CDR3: CASSSPGTRDDTQYF; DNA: TGTGCCAGCAGTTCCCCCGGGACCCGAGATGATACGCAGTATTTT
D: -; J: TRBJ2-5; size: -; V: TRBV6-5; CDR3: CASSYSGLQRTQYF; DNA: TGTGCCAGCAGTTACTCCGGCCTCCAGAGGACCCAGTACTTC
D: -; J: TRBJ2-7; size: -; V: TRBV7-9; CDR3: CASSSTYEQYF; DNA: TGTGCCAGCAGCTCCACCTACGAGCAGTACTTC
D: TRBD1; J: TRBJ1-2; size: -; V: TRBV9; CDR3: CASSATGTGGTSYTF; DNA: TGTGCCAGCAGCGCCACCGGGACAGGGGGCACGAGCTACACCTTC
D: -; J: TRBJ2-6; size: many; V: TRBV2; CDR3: CASHSSGANVLTF; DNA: TGTGCCAGCCACAGCTCTGGGGCCAACGTCCTGACTTTC
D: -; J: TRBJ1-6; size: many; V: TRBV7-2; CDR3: CASTRTAGSPLHF; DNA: TGTGCCAGTACGCGGACGGCCGGGTCACCCCTCCACTTT
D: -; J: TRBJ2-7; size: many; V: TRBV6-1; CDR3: CASSEWGQDPYEQYF; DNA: TGTGCCAGCAGTGAATGGGGCCAGGACCCGTACGAGCAGTACTTC
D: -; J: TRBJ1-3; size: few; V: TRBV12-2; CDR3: CASRLPWTASGNTIYF; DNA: TGTGCAAGTCGCTTACCCTGGACAGCCTCTGGAAACACCATATATTTT
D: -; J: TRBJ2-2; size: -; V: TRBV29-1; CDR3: CSVTGFTGELFF; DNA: TGCAGCGTTACAGGTTTCACCGGGGAGCTGTTTTTT
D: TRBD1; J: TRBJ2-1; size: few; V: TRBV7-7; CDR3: CASSSQAGGAYNEQFF; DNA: TGTGCTAGCAGCTCCCAGGCAGGGGGCGCGTACAATGAGCAGTTCTTC
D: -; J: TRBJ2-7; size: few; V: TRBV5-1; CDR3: CASSFPEDGSYEQYF; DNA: TGCGCCAGCAGCTTCCCTGAGGACGGCTCCTACGAGCAGTACTTC
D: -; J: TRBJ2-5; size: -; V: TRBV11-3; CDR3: CASSLGDTGETQYF; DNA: TGTGCCAGCAGCTTAGGGGACACAGGGGAGACCCAGTACTTC
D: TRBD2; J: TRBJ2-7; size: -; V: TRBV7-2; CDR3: CASSLGLAGAYEQYF; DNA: TGTGCCAGCAGCCTCGGACTAGCGGGGGCCTACGAGCAGTACTTC
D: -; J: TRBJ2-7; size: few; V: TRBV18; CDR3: CASSPLTTVPSSYEQYF; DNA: TGTGCCAGCTCACCTTTAACGACAGTCCCAAGCTCCTACGAGCAGTACTTC
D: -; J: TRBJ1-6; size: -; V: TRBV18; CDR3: CASSPNGNSPLHF; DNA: TGTGCCAGCTCACCAAACGGGAATTCACCCCTCCACTTT
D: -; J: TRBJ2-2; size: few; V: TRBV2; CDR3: CASNPGYTGELFF; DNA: TGTGCCAGCAATCCAGGGTACACCGGGGAGCTGTTTTTT
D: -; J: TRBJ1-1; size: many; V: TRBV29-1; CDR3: CSVEIRGTEAFF; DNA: TGCAGCGTTGAGATCCGGGGTACTGAAGCTTTCTTT
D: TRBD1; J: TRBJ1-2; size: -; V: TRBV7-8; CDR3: CASSLTRDSLHGYTF; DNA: TGTGCCAGCAGCTTGACTCGGGACAGCCTGCATGGCTACACCTTC
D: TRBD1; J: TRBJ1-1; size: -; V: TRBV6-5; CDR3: CASRYRGRNTEAFF; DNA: TGTGCCAGCCGATACAGGGGGCGAAACACTGAAGCTTTCTTT
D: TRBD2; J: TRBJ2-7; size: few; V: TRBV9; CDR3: CASSVGSGGTYEQYF; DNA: TGTGCCAGCAGCGTAGGAAGCGGGGGAACCTACGAGCAGTACTTC
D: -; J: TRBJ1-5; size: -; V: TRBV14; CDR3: CASSQPRGPQHF; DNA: TGTGCCAGCAGCCAGCCTCGGGGGCCCCAGCATTTT
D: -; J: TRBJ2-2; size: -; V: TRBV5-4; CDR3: CASSRWSGVTGELFF; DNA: TGTGCCAGCAGTCGCTGGTCGGGGGTCACCGGGGAGCTGTTTTTT
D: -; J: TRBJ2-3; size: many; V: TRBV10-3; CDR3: CAINWGSGTDTQYF; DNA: TGTGCCATCAACTGGGGCTCTGGGACAGATACGCAGTATTTT